The 20 T cell receptor beta chains below come from one sample, sequenced in a study of immune cell composition in non-small cell lung cancer. Libraries were prepared by immunoSEQ multiplex PCR; TCRdb keeps only in-frame clonotypes and omits some of them. This table has roughly 2,200 clones, approximately 72% appearing once. The sequencing input was lung tumor tissue. These receptors came from a human donor with non-small cell lung cancer.

The V and J genes are TRBV16 and TRBJ2-7, with D perhaps TRBD1 (6 bases). The CDR3 is 14 residues long. The V gene lost 2 bases and the J gene lost 3 bases, with 11 bases spanning the gap. The germline CDR1 and CDR2 sequences are KGHSY and FQNENV. The CDR3 DNA sequence: TGTGCCAGCAGCCAAGGGGGACAAAACTACGAGCAGTACTTC. Translated: CASSQGGQNYEQYF.

A single count supports this clone. The chain uses TRBV19 and TRBJ1-1; 8 positions match TRBD1. Looked up from germline, CDR1 is LNHDA and CDR2 is SQIVND (reference sequence). The CDR3 runs 14 residues. The J segment lost 6 bases and the V segment lost 6 bases, leaving 9 bases of the junction unmatched. Here the CDR3 reads CASSLPQGAAEAFF. The CDR3 DNA reads as TGTGCCAGTAGCCTACCCCAGGGGGCTGCTGAAGCTTTCTTT.

The J gene is TRBJ2-7, the V gene TRBV4-1, with TRBD1 matching over 10 bases. The junction had 6 bases not matched to a gene; V was cut back by 1 base and J by 6 bases. Germline CDR1 MGHRA, CDR2 YSYEKL. This CDR3 has 15 amino acids. CDR3 region: CASSQASGTGAEQYF. The CDR3 DNA reads TGCGCCAGCAGCCAAGCATCCGGGACAGGGGCCGAGCAGTACTTC.

This chain connects TRBV2 to TRBJ2-3; unclear D gene. The CDR3 length is 16 residues. V was clipped by 4 bases and J by 1 base, with 15 bases between them. CDR1 is SNHLY and CDR2 is FYNNEI in the germline V gene. The CDR3 here is CASSVIGPRGTDTQYF. The CDR3 DNA sequence: TGTGCCAGCAGTGTGATAGGTCCTCGGGGCACAGATACGCAGTATTTT.

The chain has TRBV6-4 and TRBJ2-3; 11 bases align to TRBD2. CDR3 size: 16 residues. In germline, CDR1 is MRHNA, CDR2 SNTAGT. V shed 2 bases and J 5 bases; nucleotides not matched to a gene: 6. The CDR3 reads CASSDGSGGALDTQYF. In nucleotides, the CDR3 is TGTGCCAGCAGTGACGGTAGCGGGGGGGCCCTAGATACGCAGTATTTT.

The V and J genes are TRBV9 and TRBJ1-4; D gene uncertain. The CDR3 length is 15 residues. The germline V and J ends were trimmed by 4 bases and 0 bases, with 10 bases remaining between them. Germline V gene data show CDR1 as SGDLS and CDR2 as YYNGEE. The CDR3 loop is CASSFLAATNEKLFF. The DNA of the CDR3 is TGTGCCAGCAGCTTCTTGGCGGCAACTAATGAAAAACTGTTTTTT.

The table lists this clone with a few counts. The gene calls are TRBV6-1 and TRBJ1-5, with a possible D match to TRBD1 (5 bases). V was clipped by 10 bases and J by 2 bases, with 12 bases between them. Looked up from germline, CDR1 is MNHNS and CDR2 is SASEGT. This CDR3 is 13 amino acids long. In nucleotides, the CDR3 is TGTGCCACCTTAGGAGGGGGCAATCAGCCCCAGCATTTT. Its translation is CATLGGGNQPQHF.

This chain joins TRBV7-9 and TRBJ2-1; D perhaps matches TRBD2 (6 bases). Germline assignment: CDR1 SEHNR and CDR2 FQNEAQ (reference sequence). The V end lost 4 bases, the J end lost 4 bases, and 17 bases lay between the germline ends. The CDR3 length is 16 residues. CDR3 DNA sequence: TGTGCCAGCAGCTACTGGGGTAGCGGAGCTTACAATGAGCAGTTCTTC. Translating it yields CASSYWGSGAYNEQFF.

V usage is TRBV5-5 and J usage is TRBJ2-7; TRBD1 matches 10 bases. V dropped 5 bases and J dropped 1; count of bases not matched to a gene: 9. There are 16 residues in the CDR3. Germline loops: CDR1 SGHKS, CDR2 YYEKEE (reference sequence). CDR3: CASSRTGTGASYEQYF. DNA for the CDR3: TGTGCCAGCAGTCGGACCGGGACAGGGGCGTCCTACGAGCAGTACTTC. The full variable domain, completed using reference TRBV5-5 and TRBJ2-7, is DAGVTQSPTHLIKTRGQQVTLRCSPISGHKSVSWYQQVLGQGPQFIFQYYEKEERGRGNFPDRFSARQFPNYSSELNVNALLLGDSALYLCASSRTGTGASYEQYFGPGTRLTVT.

This clone came up a few times. This chain links TRBV27 with TRBJ1-1; D is perhaps TRBD1 (6 bases). Germline V gives CDR1 MNHEY, CDR2 SMNVEV (reference sequence). Trimming pared 9 bases from V and 1 base from J, leaving 12 bases between. The CDR3 extends over 13 amino acids. In DNA form, the CDR3 reads TGTGCCAGTCGGGACACTCCGAACACTGAAGCTTTCTTT. This gives the protein CASRDTPNTEAFF.

The chain links TRBV6-5 to TRBJ2-2; 9 positions match TRBD1. J gave up 8 bases and V 8 bases, and 6 bases lay outside the gene matches. The germline gives CDR1 MNHEY, CDR2 SVGAGI. CDR3 length: 13 amino acids. The CDR3 here is CASRDRASGELFF. Written as DNA, the CDR3 is TGTGCCAGCCGGGACAGGGCGTCGGGGGAGCTGTTTTTT.

The rearrangement joins TRBV15 to TRBJ1-2, with unresolved D. The V end lost 7 bases, the J end lost 6 bases, and 12 bases lay between the germline ends. The CDR3 is 12 amino acids. Germline V lookup: CDR1 LNHNV, CDR2 YYDKDF (reference sequence). The CDR3 DNA is TGTGCCACCACCCGGGGTGAAGATGGCTACACCTTC. Translated: CATTRGEDGYTF.

The chain employs TRBV28 and TRBJ2-7, with D possibly being TRBD1 (6 bases). The V and J ends lost 7 bases and 3 bases respectively, with 13 bases between them. CDR3 length: 13 residues. Germline lookup yields CDR1 MDHEN and CDR2 SYDVKM. The DNA of the CDR3 is TGTGCCAGCAAACAGGGATTTAACTACGAGCAGTACTTC. Its translation: CASKQGFNYEQYF.

V gene TRBV5-6 combines with J gene TRBJ1-2; 9 positions match TRBD1. There are 14 residues in the CDR3. Per the germline V gene, CDR1 is SGHDT and CDR2 is YYEEEE. V trimming: 2 bases; J trimming: 4 bases; junction bases outside the gene matches: 3. The CDR3, as DNA: TGTGCCAGCAGCTTAATGACAGGGGGCTATGGCTACACCTTC. This codes for CASSLMTGGYGYTF.

There are a few counts of this clone. The chain employs TRBV18 and TRBJ1-5; TRBD1 agrees at 9 bases. The V segment lost 1 base and the J segment 7 bases; nucleotides outside the gene matches: 5. This CDR3 has 15 amino acids. The germline V gene encodes CDR1 KGHSH and CDR2 LQKENI. The CDR3 DNA reads as TGTGCCAGCTCACCACGAGAGGGACAGGGCCAGCCCCAGCATTTT. Its translation is CASSPREGQGQPQHF.

This clone was seen a few times. The chain carries TRBV6-5 and TRBJ1-6; the D is unclear. V lost 6 bases and J 11 bases, leaving 11 bases between the germline ends. This CDR3 contains 12 residues. Germline values: CDR1 MNHEY, CDR2 SVGAGI. CDR3 loop: CASSRPEAPLHF. CDR3 in DNA: TGTGCCAGCAGCCGCCCGGAGGCACCCCTCCACTTT.

The rearrangement links TRBV7-9 to TRBJ1-1, with D possibly matching TRBD1 (6 bases). Trimming pared 8 bases from V and 11 bases from J, leaving 21 bases between. There are 13 residues in the CDR3. Germline lookup yields CDR1 SEHNR and CDR2 FQNEAQ (reference sequence). DNA for the CDR3: TGTGCCAGCCCCATGGGGGGGCTACCTGTCGCTTTCTTT. Its protein is CASPMGGLPVAFF. The variable domain in full, completed from reference TRBV7-9 and TRBJ1-1, reads DTGVSQNPRHKITKRGQNVTFRCDPISEHNRLYWYRQTLGQGPEFLTYFQNEAQLEKSRLLSDRFSAERPKGSFSTLEIQRTEQGDSAMYLCASPMGGLPVAFFGQGTRLTVV.

The chain links TRBV29-1 to TRBJ2-5, with D unclear. From germline, CDR1 is SQVTM and CDR2 ANQGSEA. This CDR3 region has 13 residues. Trimming pared 4 bases from V and 9 bases from J, leaving 18 bases between. CDR3 protein: CSVVGQAQMAQYF. The DNA for the CDR3 is TGCAGCGTTGTGGGTCAGGCCCAGATGGCCCAGTACTTC.

The rearrangement links TRBV7-3 to TRBJ1-1; TRBD1 is a possible D gene (5 bases). V lost 3 bases and J lost 4, with 15 bases in between. The CDR3 is 15 residues long. The germline CDR1 and CDR2 sequences are SGHTA and FQGTGA. The CDR3 DNA is TGTGCCAGCAGCTTCGGAGGGGCGGGTGGCACTGAAGCTTTCTTT. The encoded protein is CASSFGGAGGTEAFF.

This sequence joins TRBV10-3 and TRBJ2-1, with 11 bases that match TRBD2. The J segment lost 7 bases and the V segment lost 3 bases, leaving 5 bases of the junction unmatched. The CDR3 sequence is 15 residues long. Germline assignment: CDR1 ENHRY and CDR2 SYGVKD. The CDR3 sequence is CAISDTSGRANEQFF. The CDR3 DNA follows: TGTGCCATCAGTGATACTAGCGGGAGAGCAAATGAGCAGTTCTTC.